The 2 T cell receptor beta chains given below trace back to one sample, sequenced in a study of T cells expressing NK-cell markers. TCRdb reanalyzed the 5' RACE reads, giving one entry per CDR3 protein sequence and no DNA. The sample has about 150,000 distinct CDR3 sequences. Sequencing was carried out using blood T cells: a sorted CD56 or NKG2C T cell subset, CD4+ or CD8+ T cells, or bulk PBMC T cells (not recorded which). All receptors derive from a man aged 18-75 years in good health.

The chain links TRBV4-1 to TRBJ2-3; TCRdb names TRBD2, which stays unverified in the absence of DNA. The CDR3 extends over 16 amino acids. Germline V gives CDR1 MGHRA, CDR2 YSYEKL. The CDR3 region is CASSQEGRDSTDTQYF.

The chain recombines TRBV30 with TRBJ1-3; the D call from TCRdb, TRBD1, cannot be confirmed without DNA. Germline CDR1 is GTSNPN and CDR2 is SVGIG (reference sequence). The CDR3 extends over 17 amino acids. The CDR3 here is CAWSSPDSRYSGNTIYF.